This T cell receptor (beta chain) is drawn from a study of beta chain features in type 1 diabetes. Whole-study findings and limits: The study found moderately but significantly shorter TCRB CDR3s in all four CD4+ subsets of Type 1 diabetes patients.

Of note for this clone: Its cognate antigen is unknown.

Expressed TCRB transcripts got sequenced, as all isolated RNA was reverse transcribed. TCRdb's copy holds only in-frame clones and misses some; the assay was immunoSEQ multiplex PCR. This sample has about 53,000 clones, with about 60% found just once. Per germline, CDR1 LNHDA and CDR2 SQIVND (reference sequence). The CDR3 length is 13 residues. The V segment lost 8 bases and the J segment 1 base; nucleotides outside the gene matches: 4. The sequenced material came from stem cell memory CD4+ T cells from blood. This chain connects TRBV19 to TRBJ2-5, with 7 bases lining up with TRBD1. The source of this sequence is a woman between 25 and 40 years old with type 1 diabetes. As DNA, the CDR3 is TGTGCCAGTTCACAGGGGCTCCAAGAGACCCAGTACTTC. Amino acids: CASSQGLQETQYF.